A single sample is the source of the 18 T cell receptor beta chains below, sequenced in a study of beta chain features in type 1 diabetes. Expressed TCRB transcripts were sequenced because the entire RNA isolate underwent reverse transcription. The assay was immunoSEQ multiplex PCR, and TCRdb's table has in-frame clones only and misses some. The data hold about 140,000 clones, with around 7% observed a single time. Sequencing was carried out using central memory CD4+ T cells from blood. The receptors were sampled from a woman in her twenties or thirties in good health.

This clone was seen at least ten times. V usage is TRBV7-9 and J usage is TRBJ1-4, with 7 bases that match TRBD1. This CDR3 spans 14 amino acids. Germline V gives CDR1 SEHNR, CDR2 FQNEAQ (reference sequence). The J segment lost 4 bases and the V segment lost 5 bases, leaving 4 bases of the junction unmatched. Here the CDR3 DNA reads TGTGCCAGCAGCCTCGGGACAGATAATGAAAAACTGTTTTTT. Amino acids: CASSLGTDNEKLFF. The full variable domain, with the rest looked up from reference TRBV7-9 and TRBJ1-4, is DTGVSQNPRHKITKRGQNVTFRCDPISEHNRLYWYRQTLGQGPEFLTYFQNEAQLEKSRLLSDRFSAERPKGSFSTLEIQRTEQGDSAMYLCASSLGTDNEKLFFGSGTQLSVL.

The chain is built from TRBV4-1 and TRBJ2-5; perhaps TRBD2 as D (6 bases). Germline assignment: CDR1 MGHRA and CDR2 YSYEKL. CDR3 length equals 16 residues. Trimming stripped 2 bases from V and 2 bases from J, with 15 bases between. CDR3 sequence reads: CASSQYLGGKQETQYF. The CDR3 DNA follows: TGCGCCAGCAGCCAATACCTTGGCGGGAAACAAGAGACCCAGTACTTC.

This clone was seen only a few times. V usage is TRBV6-1 and J usage is TRBJ2-7; 14 nucleotides match TRBD2. The V segment lost 4 bases and the J segment 3 bases; nucleotides outside the gene matches: 8. Germline V CDR1 and CDR2: MNHNS, SASEGT. The CDR3 has 17 residues. The DNA of the CDR3 is TGTGCCAGCAGTGCTGGAGGGACTAGCGGGAGTGGCTACGAGCAGTACTTC. Translation: CASSAGGTSGSGYEQYF.

Many counts were recorded for this clone. The genes are TRBV21-1 and TRBJ2-2; the table's D call, TRBD1, has no DNA check behind it. TRBV21-1 has pseudogene status. CDR3 length equals 14 residues. Here the CDR3 reads CASRDRSNTGELFF. The CDR3 DNA is TGTGCCAGCAGGGACAGGAGTAACACCGGGGAGCTGTTTTTT.

This clone has more than one count but fewer than ten. This chain uses TRBV6-1 with TRBJ2-7, with TRBD2 as a possible D gene (6 bases). This CDR3 contains 14 residues. Per the germline V gene, CDR1 is MNHNS and CDR2 is SASEGT. V shed 3 bases and J shed 6 bases, with 15 bases lying between them. In DNA, the CDR3 is TGTGCCAGCAGTGACTCTAGCGTGAGGACCGAGCAGTACTTC. Its translation: CASSDSSVRTEQYF.

The V and J genes are TRBV5-4 and TRBJ2-7, with a possible D match to TRBD1 (6 bases). The V and J ends lost 0 bases and 4 bases respectively, with 11 bases between them. Germline CDR1 SGHNT, CDR2 YYREEE (reference sequence). The CDR3 is 14 residues long. The CDR3 bases are TGTGCCAGCAGCTTGGTGGGACATGAGTACGAGCAGTACTTC. Translating gives CASSLVGHEYEQYF. The full variable domain, rest sourced from reference TRBV5-4 and TRBJ2-7, is ETGVTQSPTHLIKTRGQQVTLRCSSQSGHNTVSWYQQALGQGPQFIFQYYREEENGRGNFPPRFSGLQFPNYSSELNVNALELDDSALYLCASSLVGHEYEQYFGPGTRLTVT.

This clone has more than one count but fewer than ten. A much bigger clone sits one base away, suggesting this may be a read error. The genes are TRBV7-9 and TRBJ2-3; possible D gene TRBD1, 6 bases. The CDR3 is made up of 14 amino acids. Germline CDR1 reads SEHNR; CDR2 reads FQNEAQ (reference sequence). Trimming removed 2 bases at V and 2 bases at J, with 8 bases between. DNA for the CDR3: TGTGCCAGCAGCTTAACAGGGATCACAGATACGCAGTATTTT. The encoded protein is CASSLTGITDTQYF.

This clone was counted only a few times. The junction departs from germline at one end; a sequencing error may be responsible. This chain uses TRBV30 with TRBJ1-2; 7 nucleotides line up with TRBD1. This CDR3 has 12 amino acids. Germline V lookup: CDR1 GTSNPN, CDR2 SVGIG (reference sequence). The CDR3 spells CAGRDRVYGYTF. DNA of the CDR3: TGTGCCGGGAGGGACAGAGTCTATGGCTACACCTTC.

This clone was detected a few times. The J gene is TRBJ1-1, the V gene TRBV4-3; 7 positions agree with TRBD1. This CDR3 is 16 amino acids long. Per germline, CDR1 LGHNA and CDR2 YSLEER. Unmatched junction bases numbered 9, after V lost 0 bases and J lost 5 bases. The CDR3 region is CASSQDWGQLRTEAFF. The CDR3 DNA sequence: TGCGCCAGCAGCCAAGATTGGGGACAGTTAAGAACTGAAGCTTTCTTT.

This clone has only a few counts. V is TRBV18 and J is TRBJ2-7; TRBD1 is a possible D gene (5 bases). The V end lost 1 base, the J end lost 2 bases, and 6 bases lay between the germline ends. Germline V gene sequence: CDR1 KGHSH, CDR2 LQKENI. CDR3 length: 13 amino acids. The CDR3 DNA reads as TGTGCCAGCTCACCACGGACAACCTACGAGCAGTACTTC. This sequence encodes CASSPRTTYEQYF.

This sequence joins TRBV5-1 and TRBJ2-7; 10 nucleotides align to TRBD1. Germline CDR1 and CDR2: SGHRS and YFSETQ. The CDR3 sequence is 17 residues long. The junction had 9 bases not matched to a gene; V was cut back by 0 bases and J by 3 bases. CDR3 sequence: CASSLGYGTGAIYEQYF. CDR3 coding DNA: TGCGCCAGCAGCTTGGGCTACGGGACAGGGGCAATCTACGAGCAGTACTTC.

This clone has more than one count but fewer than ten. The genes are TRBV6-6 and TRBJ1-1; no definite D call. Trimming removed 4 bases at V and 1 base at J, with 7 bases between. The CDR3 has 13 amino acids. CDR1 MNHNY and CDR2 SVGAGI come from the germline V gene (reference sequence). As DNA, the CDR3 is TGTGCCAGCAGTTTCAACAGGAACACTGAAGCTTTCTTT. Translating it yields CASSFNRNTEAFF.

Notes on this clone: The junction does not match germline at one end; this may be a read error. V gene TRBV7-7 combines with J gene TRBJ2-5; possibly TRBD1 for D (6 bases). The CDR3 contains 14 residues. From germline, CDR1 is SSHAT and CDR2 FNYEAQ (reference sequence). In DNA form, the CDR3 reads TGTGCTAGCAGCGACACAGGGTTCCAAGAGACCCAGTACTTC. Translation gives CASSDTGFQETQYF. Complete variable domain (other parts from reference TRBV7-7 and TRBJ2-5): GAGVSQSPRYKVTKRGQDVTLRCDPISSHATLYWYQQALGQGPEFLTYFNYEAQPDKSGLPSDRFSAERPEGSISTLTIQRTEQRDSAMYRCASSDTGFQETQYFGPGTRLLVL.

The chain couples TRBV4-1 to TRBJ2-7; D is uncertain. V was shortened by 4 bases and J by 1 base, with 20 bases between the two germline ends. Germline V gene data show CDR1 as MGHRA and CDR2 as YSYEKL. This CDR3 is built from 17 residues. This chain's CDR3 is CASSPEVAVPRSYEQYF. Here the CDR3 DNA reads TGCGCCAGCAGCCCAGAAGTGGCCGTTCCTCGTTCCTACGAGCAGTACTTC.

This chain uses TRBV27 with TRBJ2-7; weak D call: TRBD1 (6 bases). CDR1 is MNHEY and CDR2 is SMNVEV in the germline V gene (reference sequence). Trimming took 3 bases from V and 4 from J, leaving 16 bases between them. The CDR3 totals 15 residues. CDR3 nucleotides: TGTGCCAGCAGTTTTGAGGGGACATGGGAATACGAGCAGTACTTC. Protein product: CASSFEGTWEYEQYF.

This clone was recorded a few times. The CDR3: CASSWGRTGTTYEQYF. The CDR3 region has the DNA TGCGCCAGCAGCTGGGGAAGGACAGGGACTACCTACGAGCAGTACTTC. The J gene is TRBJ2-7, the V gene TRBV5-1, with a possible D match to TRBD1 (8 bases). Between the trimmed V and J ends, which lost 3 bases and 2 bases, there was a span of 18 bases. Germline V gene lookup returns CDR1 SGHRS and CDR2 YFSETQ. The CDR3 loop spans 16 amino acids.

The chain recombines TRBV11-2 with TRBJ2-5, with D tentatively TRBD2 (6 bases). Germline V gene sequence: CDR1 SGHAT, CDR2 FQNNGV. There are 14 residues in the CDR3. V dropped 6 bases and J dropped 1 base, with 12 bases sitting between them. The CDR3 loop reads CASRIGGPQETQYF. The CDR3 bases are TGTGCCAGCAGGATTGGAGGGCCCCAAGAGACCCAGTACTTC.

The genes are TRBV21-1 and TRBJ2-6; the table's D call of TRBD2 was not tested on the DNA. TRBV21-1 has pseudogene status. This CDR3 has 18 amino acids. Here the CDR3 reads CASSKTSGLNSGANVLTF. For the CDR3, the DNA is TGTGCCAGCAGCAAGACTAGCGGGCTAAACTCTGGGGCCAACGTCCTGACTTTC.